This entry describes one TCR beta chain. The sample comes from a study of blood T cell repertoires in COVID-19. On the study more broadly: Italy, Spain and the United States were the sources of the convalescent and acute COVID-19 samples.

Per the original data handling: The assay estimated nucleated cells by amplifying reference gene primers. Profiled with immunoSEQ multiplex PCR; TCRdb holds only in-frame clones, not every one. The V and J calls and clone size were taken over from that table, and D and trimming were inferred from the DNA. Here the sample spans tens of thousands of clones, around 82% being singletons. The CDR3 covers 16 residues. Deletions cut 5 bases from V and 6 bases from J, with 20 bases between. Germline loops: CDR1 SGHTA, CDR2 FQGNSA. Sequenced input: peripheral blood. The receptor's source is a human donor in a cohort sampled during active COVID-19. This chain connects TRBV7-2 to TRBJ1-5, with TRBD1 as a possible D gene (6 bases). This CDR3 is CASSPGAGARGQPQHF. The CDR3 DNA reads TGTGCCAGCAGCCCAGGGGCAGGGGCGCGTGGTCAGCCCCAGCATTTT. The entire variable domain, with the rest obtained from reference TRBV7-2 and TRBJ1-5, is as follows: GAGVSQSPSNKVTEKGKDVELRCDPISGHTALYWYRQSLGQGLEFLIYFQGNSAPDKSGLPSDRFSAERTGGSVSTLTIQRTQQEDSAVYLCASSPGAGARGQPQHFGDGTRLSIL.